The clone carrying this T cell receptor (beta chain) is labeled large based on frequency. The data were obtained in a study of human CD8 memory T cell subsets. The CDR3 extends over 15 amino acids. Per the germline V gene, CDR1 is LGHNA and CDR2 is YNFKEQ. The authors made TCR beta libraries using UMI-labeled 5' RACE. TCRdb derives one entry per CDR3 protein from the 5' RACE reads, leaving out DNA. The table for this sample gives 9,500 to 12,000 distinct CDR3 sequences. The sequence came from a human donor in good health. Sample: CD8+ T cells from PBMCs. The V and J genes are TRBV4-2 and TRBJ2-7. This CDR3 is CASSLSVDGTYEQYF.